This TCR beta chain is from a study of blood T cell repertoires in COVID-19. In the authors' methods: Nucleated cell counts were estimated from reference gene primer amplification. Assay: immunoSEQ multiplex PCR; the TCRdb copy retains only in-frame clones and omits some. Clonal size and the V and J genes are those of that table, whereas D and trimming came from the DNA. The sample contains about 200,000 clones, about 90% of which appear only once. The CDR3 sequence is 14 residues long. Germline-derived CDR1 and CDR2 are MNHEY and SVGAGI. The V end was cut by 0 bases, the J end by 3 bases, with 8 bases between.

The sample taken for sequencing was peripheral blood. This chain joins TRBV6-5 and TRBJ1-1; D call uncertain. The TCR was taken from a woman in her 70s with acute or convalescent COVID-19. The DNA for the CDR3 is TGTGCCAGCAGTTACTCCACTTTATACACTGAAGCTTTCTTT. Its protein is CASSYSTLYTEAFF.